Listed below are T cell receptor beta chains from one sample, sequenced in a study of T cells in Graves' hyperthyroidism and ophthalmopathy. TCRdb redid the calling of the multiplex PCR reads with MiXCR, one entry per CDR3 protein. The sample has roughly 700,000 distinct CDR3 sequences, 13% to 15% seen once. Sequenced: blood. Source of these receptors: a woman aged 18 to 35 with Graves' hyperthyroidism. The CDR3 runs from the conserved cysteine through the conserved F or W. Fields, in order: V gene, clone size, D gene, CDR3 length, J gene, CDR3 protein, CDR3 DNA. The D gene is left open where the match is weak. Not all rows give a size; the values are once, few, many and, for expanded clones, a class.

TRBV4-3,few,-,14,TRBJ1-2,CASSQDMTVYGYTF,TGCGCCAGCAGCCAAGATATGACGGTCTATGGCTACACCTTC
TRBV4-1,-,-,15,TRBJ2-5,CASSQDTMRAETQYF,TGCGCCAGCAGCCAAGACACTATGAGGGCAGAGACCCAGTACTTC
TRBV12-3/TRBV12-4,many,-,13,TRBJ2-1,CAGSPRQYNEQFF,TGTGCCGGCAGTCCCAGACAGTACAATGAGCAGTTCTTC
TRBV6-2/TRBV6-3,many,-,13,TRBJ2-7,CASNGLASYEQYF,TGTGCCAGCAATGGGCTAGCGTCTTACGAGCAGTACTTC
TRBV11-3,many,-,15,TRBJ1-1,CASSSHGRVATEAFF,TGTGCCAGCAGCTCCCACGGGAGGGTGGCCACTGAAGCTTTCTTT
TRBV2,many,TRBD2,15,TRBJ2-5,CASSEVSGLEKTQYF,TGTGCCAGCAGTGAAGTGTCCGGACTAGAAAAGACCCAGTACTTC
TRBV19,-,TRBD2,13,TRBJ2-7,CASSMGSGYEQYF,TGTGCCAGTAGTATGGGTAGCGGGTACGAGCAGTACTTC
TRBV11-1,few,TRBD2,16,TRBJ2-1,CASSDRTSGRYNEQFF,TGTGCCAGCAGCGATCGGACTAGCGGGAGGTACAATGAGCAGTTCTTC
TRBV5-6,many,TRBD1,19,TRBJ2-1,CASSLARQGPRKVYNEQFF,TGTGCCAGCAGCTTGGCGAGACAGGGGCCCCGTAAGGTTTACAATGAGCAGTTCTTC
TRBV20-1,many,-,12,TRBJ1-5,CSARDGNQPQHF,TGCAGTGCTAGAGACGGGAACCAGCCCCAGCATTTT
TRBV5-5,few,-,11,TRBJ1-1,CASRMGGKAFF,TGTGCCAGCAGAATGGGGGGTAAAGCTTTCTTT
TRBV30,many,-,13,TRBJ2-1,CAWSRGMKNEQFF,TGTGCCTGGAGTCGCGGGATGAAGAATGAGCAGTTCTTC
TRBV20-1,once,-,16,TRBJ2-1,CSAGNIGIGGRREQFF,TGCAGTGCTGGCAATATTGGGATAGGCGGGCGCCGTGAGCAGTTCTTC
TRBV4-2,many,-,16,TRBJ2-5,CASSQNPPGMKETQYF,TGTGCCAGCAGCCAAAACCCCCCGGGGATGAAAGAGACCCAGTACTTC
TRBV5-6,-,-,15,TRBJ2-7,CASSIPGGAGVEQYF,TGTGCCAGCAGCATACCTGGCGGAGCCGGCGTCGAGCAGTACTTC
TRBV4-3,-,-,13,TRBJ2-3,CASSQARADTQYF,TGCGCCAGCAGCCAGGCCAGGGCAGATACGCAGTATTTT
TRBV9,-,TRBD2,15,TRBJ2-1,CASSVSSGRASEQFF,TGTGCCAGCAGCGTATCTAGCGGGAGGGCGAGTGAGCAGTTCTTC
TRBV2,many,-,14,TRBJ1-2,CASSVEGQGYGYTF,TGTGCCAGCAGTGTAGAGGGGCAGGGCTATGGCTACACCTTC
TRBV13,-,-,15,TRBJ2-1,CASSRRADRYNEQFF,TGTGCCAGCAGCCGCAGAGCGGACCGCTACAATGAGCAGTTCTTC
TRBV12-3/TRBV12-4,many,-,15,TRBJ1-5,CASSLWAGDNQPQHF,TGTGCCAGCAGTTTATGGGCCGGTGACAATCAGCCCCAGCATTTT
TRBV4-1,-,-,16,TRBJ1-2,CASSQVVRTNLYGYTF,TGCGCCAGCAGCCAAGTGGTCAGGACAAACCTTTATGGCTACACCTTC
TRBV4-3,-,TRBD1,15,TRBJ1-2,CASSQSRDRGHGYTF,TGCGCCAGCAGCCAAAGCCGGGACAGGGGTCATGGCTACACCTTC
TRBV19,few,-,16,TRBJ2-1,CASSISFVATTGEQFF,TGTGCCAGTAGTATAAGCTTCGTTGCGACTACAGGGGAGCAGTTCTTC
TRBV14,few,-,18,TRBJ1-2,CASSQDHWTEQIHYGYTF,TGTGCCAGCAGCCAAGATCATTGGACAGAGCAGATTCACTATGGCTACACCTTC
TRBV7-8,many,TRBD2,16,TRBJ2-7,CASSLVAGTSGREQYF,TGTGCCAGCAGCTTAGTCGCCGGGACTAGCGGGAGGGAGCAGTACTTC
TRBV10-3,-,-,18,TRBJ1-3,CAIRTNYRGQTSGNTIYF,TGTGCCATCAGAACCAATTACCGTGGACAGACCTCTGGAAACACCATATATTTT
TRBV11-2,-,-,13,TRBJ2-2,CASSHTNTGELFF,TGTGCCAGCAGCCATACCAACACCGGGGAGCTGTTTTTT
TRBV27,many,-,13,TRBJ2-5,CASSSVLGETQYF,TGTGCCAGCAGCTCCGTCCTAGGGGAGACCCAGTACTTC
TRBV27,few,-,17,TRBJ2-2,CASSLSRSPGDTGELFF,TGTGCCAGCAGTTTATCCCGGAGTCCCGGGGACACCGGGGAGCTGTTTTTT
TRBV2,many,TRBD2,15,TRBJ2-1,CASRETSGRENEQFF,TGTGCCAGCAGGGAGACTAGCGGGAGGGAGAATGAGCAGTTCTTC
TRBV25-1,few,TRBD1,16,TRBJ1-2,CASTSGGPLEDYGYTF,TGTGCCAGCACTTCAGGGGGCCCCTTGGAGGACTATGGCTACACCTTC
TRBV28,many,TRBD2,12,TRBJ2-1,CVAGDSDNEQFF,TGTGTAGCGGGAGATTCGGACAATGAGCAGTTCTTC
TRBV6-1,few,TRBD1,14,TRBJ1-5,CASRVGTGSQPQHF,TGTGCCAGCAGGGTCGGGACAGGGAGTCAGCCCCAGCATTTT
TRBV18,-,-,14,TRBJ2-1,CASSPIRGQGEQFF,TGTGCCAGCTCACCAATTCGGGGGCAGGGTGAGCAGTTCTTC
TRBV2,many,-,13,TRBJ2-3,CASSGGSTDTQYF,TGTGCCAGCTCGGGCGGGAGCACAGATACGCAGTATTTT
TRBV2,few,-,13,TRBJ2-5,CASSEDLPGAQYF,TGTGCCAGCAGTGAAGACTTACCTGGGGCCCAGTACTTC
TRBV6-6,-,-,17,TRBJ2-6,CASSYSSSYSGTNVLTF,TGTGCCAGCAGTTACTCGTCGAGCTACTCTGGGACCAACGTCCTGACTTTC
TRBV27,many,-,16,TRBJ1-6,CASSLSSGARNSPLHF,TGTGCCAGCAGTTTATCCTCGGGGGCGCGGAATTCACCCCTCCACTTT
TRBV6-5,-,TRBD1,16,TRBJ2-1,CASSYEGWDRDNEQFF,TGTGCCAGCAGTTACGAAGGATGGGACAGGGACAATGAGCAGTTCTTC
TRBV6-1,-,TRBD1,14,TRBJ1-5,CASSPDRARQPQHF,TGTGCCAGCAGCCCCGACAGGGCGAGGCAGCCCCAGCATTTT
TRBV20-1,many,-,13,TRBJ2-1,CSARVGTGSEQFF,TGCAGTGCTAGAGTAGGGACGGGGAGTGAGCAGTTCTTC
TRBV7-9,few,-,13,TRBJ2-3,CASSLTLADTQYF,TGTGCCAGCAGCTTAACGTTGGCAGATACGCAGTATTTT
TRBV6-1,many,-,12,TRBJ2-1,CASSSFYNEQFF,TGTGCCAGCAGTTCCTTTTACAATGAGCAGTTCTTC
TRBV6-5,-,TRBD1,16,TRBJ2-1,CASSYAGTGGLREQFF,TGTGCCAGCAGTTACGCGGGGACAGGAGGATTGCGTGAGCAGTTCTTC
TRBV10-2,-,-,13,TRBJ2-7,CAAWETPSYEQYF,TGCGCCGCCTGGGAGACCCCATCCTACGAGCAGTACTTC
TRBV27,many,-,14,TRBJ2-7,CASSLWAIPNEQYF,TGTGCCAGCAGTTTATGGGCCATCCCTAACGAGCAGTACTTC
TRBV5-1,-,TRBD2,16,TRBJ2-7,CASSLELAGDSYEQYF,TGCGCCAGCAGCTTGGAATTAGCGGGCGACTCCTACGAGCAGTACTTC
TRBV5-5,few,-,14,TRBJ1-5,CASSAGRSNQPQHF,TGTGCCAGCAGCGCCGGGCGGAGCAATCAGCCCCAGCATTTT
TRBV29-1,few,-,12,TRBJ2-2,CSVEGPRGELFF,TGCAGCGTTGAAGGCCCGCGCGGGGAGCTGTTTTTT
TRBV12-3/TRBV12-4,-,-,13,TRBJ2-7,CASRCWQTYEQYF,TGTGCCAGCCGATGTTGGCAGACCTACGAGCAGTACTTC
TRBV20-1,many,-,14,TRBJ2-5,CSASLGDNQETQYF,TGCAGTGCTAGCCTCGGGGACAACCAAGAGACCCAGTACTTC
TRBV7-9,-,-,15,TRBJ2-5,CASSYSGTPQETQYF,TGTGCCAGCAGCTACTCCGGGACACCCCAAGAGACCCAGTACTTC
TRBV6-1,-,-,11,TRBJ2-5,CASSYGMAQYF,TGTGCCAGCAGTTATGGCATGGCCCAGTACTTC
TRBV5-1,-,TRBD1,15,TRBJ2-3,CASSWGQGLTDTQYF,TGCGCCAGCAGCTGGGGACAGGGGTTGACAGATACGCAGTATTTT
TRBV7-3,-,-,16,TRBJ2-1,CASSLRGSNSYNEQFF,TGTGCCAGCAGCTTGAGGGGGTCTAACTCCTACAATGAGCAGTTCTTC
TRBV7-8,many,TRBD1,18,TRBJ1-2,CASSLLGQGGPLLYGYTF,TGTGCCAGCAGCTTACTCGGACAGGGGGGACCCCTTCTCTATGGCTACACCTTC
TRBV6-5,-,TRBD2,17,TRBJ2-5,CASSYLSAGTREETQYF,TGTGCCAGCAGTTACCTTTCTGCCGGGACTAGGGAAGAGACCCAGTACTTC